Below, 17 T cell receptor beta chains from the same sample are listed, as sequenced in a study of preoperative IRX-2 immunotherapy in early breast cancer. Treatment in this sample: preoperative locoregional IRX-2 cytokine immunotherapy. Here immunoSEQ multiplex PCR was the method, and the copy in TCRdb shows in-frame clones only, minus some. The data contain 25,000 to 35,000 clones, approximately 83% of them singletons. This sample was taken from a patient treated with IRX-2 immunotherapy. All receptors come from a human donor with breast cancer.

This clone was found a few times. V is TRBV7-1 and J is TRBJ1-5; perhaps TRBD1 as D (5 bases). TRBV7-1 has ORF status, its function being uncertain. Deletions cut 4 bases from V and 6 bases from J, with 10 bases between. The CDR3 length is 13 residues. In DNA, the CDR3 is TGTGCCAGCAGCTTTCAGGGAAGTCAGCCCCAGCATTTT. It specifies CASSFQGSQPQHF.

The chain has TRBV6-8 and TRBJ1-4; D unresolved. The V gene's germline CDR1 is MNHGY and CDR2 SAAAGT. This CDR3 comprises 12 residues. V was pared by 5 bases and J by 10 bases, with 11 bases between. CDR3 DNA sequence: TGTGCCAGCAGTCCCGCCTGGGGAAAACTGTTTTTT. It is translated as CASSPAWGKLFF.

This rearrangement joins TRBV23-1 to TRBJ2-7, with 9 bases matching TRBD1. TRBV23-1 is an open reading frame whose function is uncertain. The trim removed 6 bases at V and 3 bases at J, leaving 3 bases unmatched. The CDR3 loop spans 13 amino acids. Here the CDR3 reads CASRQGAGYEQYF. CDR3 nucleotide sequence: TGCGCCAGCAGACAGGGGGCGGGCTACGAGCAGTACTTC.

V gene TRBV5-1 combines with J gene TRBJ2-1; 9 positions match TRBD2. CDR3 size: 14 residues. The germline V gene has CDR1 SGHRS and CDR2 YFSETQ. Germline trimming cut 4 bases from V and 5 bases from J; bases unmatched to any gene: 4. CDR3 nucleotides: TGCGCCAGCAGCATGCTAGCGGGGAACAATGAGCAGTTCTTC. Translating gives CASSMLAGNNEQFF.

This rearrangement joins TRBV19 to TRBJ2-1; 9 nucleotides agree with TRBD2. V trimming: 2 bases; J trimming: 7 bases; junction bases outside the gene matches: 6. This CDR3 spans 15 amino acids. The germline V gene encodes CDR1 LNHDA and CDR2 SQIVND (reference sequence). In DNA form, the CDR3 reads TGTGCCAGTAGTATAAATGGCGGGGGGGCAAATGAGCAGTTCTTC. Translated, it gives CASSINGGGANEQFF.

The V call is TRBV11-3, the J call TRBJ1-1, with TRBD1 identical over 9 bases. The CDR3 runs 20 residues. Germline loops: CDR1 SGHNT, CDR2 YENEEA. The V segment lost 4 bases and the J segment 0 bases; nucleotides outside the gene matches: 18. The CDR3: CASSSFAGTGRGDMNTEAFF. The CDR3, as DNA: TGTGCCAGCAGCTCATTCGCGGGGACAGGGAGGGGAGACATGAACACTGAAGCTTTCTTT.

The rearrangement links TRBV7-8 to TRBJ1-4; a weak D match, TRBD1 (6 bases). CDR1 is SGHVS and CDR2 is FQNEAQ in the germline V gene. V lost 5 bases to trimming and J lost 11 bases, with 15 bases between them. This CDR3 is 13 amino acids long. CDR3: CASSENRAMKLFF. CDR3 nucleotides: TGTGCCAGCAGCGAGAACAGGGCTATGAAACTGTTTTTT.

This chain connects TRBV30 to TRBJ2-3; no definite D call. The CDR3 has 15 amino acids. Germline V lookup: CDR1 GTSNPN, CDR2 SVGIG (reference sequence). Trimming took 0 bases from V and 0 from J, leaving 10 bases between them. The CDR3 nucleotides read TGTGCCTGGAGTGTAACCCATGGTAGCACAGATACGCAGTATTTT. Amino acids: CAWSVTHGSTDTQYF. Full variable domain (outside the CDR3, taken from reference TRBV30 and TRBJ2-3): SQTIHQWPATLVQPVGSPLSLECTVEGTSNPNLYWYRQAAGRGLQLLFYSVGIGQISSEVPQNLSASRPQDRQFILSSKKLLLSDSGFYLCAWSVTHGSTDTQYFGPGTRLTVL.

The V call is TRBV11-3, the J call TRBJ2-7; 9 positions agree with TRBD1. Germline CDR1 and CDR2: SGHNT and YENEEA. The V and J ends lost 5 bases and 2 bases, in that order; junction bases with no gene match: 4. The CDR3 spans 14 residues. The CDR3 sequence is CASSRDRDTYEQYF. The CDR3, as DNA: TGTGCCAGCAGCAGGGACAGGGATACCTACGAGCAGTACTTC.

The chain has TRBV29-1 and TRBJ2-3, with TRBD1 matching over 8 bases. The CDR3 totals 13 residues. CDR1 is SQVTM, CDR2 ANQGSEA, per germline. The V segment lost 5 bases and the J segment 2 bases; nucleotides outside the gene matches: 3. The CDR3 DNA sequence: TGCAGCGTTCCGGACAGGGTCACAGATACGCAGTATTTT. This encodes CSVPDRVTDTQYF.

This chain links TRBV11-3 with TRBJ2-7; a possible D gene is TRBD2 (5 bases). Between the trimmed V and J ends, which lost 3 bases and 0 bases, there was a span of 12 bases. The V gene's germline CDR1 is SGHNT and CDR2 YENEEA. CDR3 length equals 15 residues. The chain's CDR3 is CASSLGSSASYEQYF. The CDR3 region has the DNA TGTGCCAGCAGCTTGGGGAGTAGCGCCTCCTACGAGCAGTACTTC.

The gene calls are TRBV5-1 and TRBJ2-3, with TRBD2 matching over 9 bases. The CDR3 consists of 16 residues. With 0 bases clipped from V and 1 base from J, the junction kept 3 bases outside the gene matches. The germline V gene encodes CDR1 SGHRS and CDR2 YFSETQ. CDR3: CASSLGTSDGTDTQYF. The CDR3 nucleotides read TGCGCCAGCAGCTTGGGGACTAGCGACGGCACAGATACGCAGTATTTT.

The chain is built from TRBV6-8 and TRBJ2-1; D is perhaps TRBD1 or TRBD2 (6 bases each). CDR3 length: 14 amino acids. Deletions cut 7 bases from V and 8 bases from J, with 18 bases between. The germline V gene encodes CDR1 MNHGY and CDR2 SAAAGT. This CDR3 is CASKGGLNPDEQFF. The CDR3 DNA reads TGTGCCAGCAAGGGGGGCCTTAACCCCGATGAGCAGTTCTTC.

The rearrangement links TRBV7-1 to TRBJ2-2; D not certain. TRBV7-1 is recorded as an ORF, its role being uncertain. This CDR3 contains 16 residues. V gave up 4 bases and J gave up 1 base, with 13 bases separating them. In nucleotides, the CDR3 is TGTGCCAGCAGCTTGCAGCCGATAATGAACACCGGGGAGCTGTTTTTT. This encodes CASSLQPIMNTGELFF.

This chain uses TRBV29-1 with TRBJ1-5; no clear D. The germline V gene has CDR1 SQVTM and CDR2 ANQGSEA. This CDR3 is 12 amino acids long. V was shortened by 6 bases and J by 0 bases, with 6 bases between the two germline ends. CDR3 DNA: TGCAGCGTCAGGAATAGCAATCAGCCCCAGCATTTT. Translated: CSVRNSNQPQHF.

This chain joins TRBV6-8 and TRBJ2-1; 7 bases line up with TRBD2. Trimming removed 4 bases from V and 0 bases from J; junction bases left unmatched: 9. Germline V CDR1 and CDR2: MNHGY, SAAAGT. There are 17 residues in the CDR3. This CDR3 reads CASSSLSGPYSYNEQFF. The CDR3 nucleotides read TGTGCCAGCAGTTCCCTTAGCGGGCCTTACTCCTACAATGAGCAGTTCTTC.

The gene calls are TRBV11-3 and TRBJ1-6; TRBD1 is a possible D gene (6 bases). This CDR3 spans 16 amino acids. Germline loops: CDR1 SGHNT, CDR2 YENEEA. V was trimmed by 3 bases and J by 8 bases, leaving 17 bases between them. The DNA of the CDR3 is TGTGCCAGCAGCTTGAGTTTAGCAGGGGTTTATTCACCCCTCCACTTT. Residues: CASSLSLAGVYSPLHF.